Below are 5 T cell receptor beta chains sequenced from a single sample in a study of T cell responses to AZD1222 COVID-19 vaccine. Sequencing used immunoSEQ multiplex PCR; TCRdb keeps in-frame clones, though not all of them. The table lists more than 140,000 clones, 90% to 95% of them singletons. This sample comprised peripheral blood, obtained on day 0 of MenACWY control vaccination. Receptor source: an adult in good health.

The CDR3 loop is CASRRGTGDYNEQFF. The CDR3 coding sequence is TGTGCCAGCAGAAGGGGGACAGGGGACTACAATGAGCAGTTCTTC. The V and J genes are TRBV27 and TRBJ2-1; TRBD1 matches 10 bases. J was trimmed by 3 bases and V by 6 bases; bases with no gene match: 5. The CDR3 covers 15 residues. Germline lookup yields CDR1 MNHEY and CDR2 SMNVEV (reference sequence).

The chain combines TRBV20-1 with TRBJ2-3; D not certain. This CDR3 has 15 amino acids. Germline V gene lookup returns CDR1 DFQATT and CDR2 SNEGSKA (reference sequence). The V gene lost 3 bases and the J gene lost 0 bases, with 13 bases spanning the gap. CDR3 residues: CSASLALSSTDTQYF. The CDR3 DNA follows: TGCAGTGCTAGTCTCGCCCTGTCTAGCACAGATACGCAGTATTTT.

This chain joins TRBV5-4 and TRBJ1-2; D gene unclear. Trimming removed 4 bases at V and 4 bases at J, with 14 bases between. This CDR3 contains 14 residues. Germline CDR1 is SGHNT and CDR2 is YYREEE (reference sequence). The CDR3 region has the DNA TGTGCCAGCAGCCCCTCGGTCGACCGCTATGGCTACACCTTC. This sequence encodes CASSPSVDRYGYTF. Filled out from reference TRBV5-4 and TRBJ1-2, the complete variable domain reads ETGVTQSPTHLIKTRGQQVTLRCSSQSGHNTVSWYQQALGQGPQFIFQYYREEENGRGNFPPRFSGLQFPNYSSELNVNALELDDSALYLCASSPSVDRYGYTFGSGTRLTVV.

The chain employs TRBV27 and TRBJ2-3; 9 bases map to TRBD2. V shed 3 bases, J shed 3 bases, and the junction held 1 base outside the gene matches. CDR1 and CDR2 from the germline V gene are MNHEY and SMNVEV (reference sequence). The CDR3 runs to 14 residues. In nucleotides, the CDR3 is TGTGCCAGCAGTTTTAGCGGGAGAACAGATACGCAGTATTTT. It translates to CASSFSGRTDTQYF.

The CDR3 region has the DNA TGTGCCAGCAGCCGGGGGGACTCACCCCTCCACTTT. This encodes CASSRGDSPLHF. This chain uses TRBV11-2 with TRBJ1-6; D possibly corresponds to TRBD1 (5 bases). The CDR3 sequence is 12 residues long. Trimming removed 5 bases at V and 10 bases at J, with 9 bases between. CDR1 and CDR2 (germline): SGHAT, FQNNGV.